This T cell receptor (beta chain) was identified during a study of identical twins (TCRdb year 2016). For context, the study as a whole: To test whether fetal clonotypes persist, the study used deep sequencing on TCR alpha and beta repertoires from monozygotic twins, unrelated adults of various ages, and cord blood. Replicate twin experiments were performed at different times using different library preparation protocols to rule out contamination.

The investigation overall reported the following: In monozygotic twins, recombination models systematically underestimated out-of-frame TCR alpha sharing, but the models matched the sharing seen between unrelated individuals. Zero-insertion analyses could be partly confounded by invariant T cells such as MAIT and iNKT, though diverse VJ usage argued against such confounding for most clonotypes. Because the same donors could not be followed over many years, the conclusions relied on cross-sectional statistical analysis. The excess sharing between twins in beta out-of-frame sequences was weaker because fewer shared sequences reduced the signal-to-noise ratio. Abundant cord blood beta clonotypes carried fewer insertions; young adult naive repertoires showed a weaker similar trend, while memory repertoires showed none. Compared with coincidental sharing between unrelated individuals, out-of-frame TCR alpha sequences shared between twins had an excess of sequences with low generation probability.

Every donor in the study was a healthy Caucasian. The twin cohort comprised three pairs of female monozygotic twins, all aged about 18 to 30 years. CD4+ and CD8+ T cell populations were isolated with positive isolation kits from Invitrogen. The method behind the library was 5' RACE. TCRdb names Illumina HiSeq 2000 as the instrument used. Template switching introduced a universal primer binding site; the final cDNA contained a unique molecular identifier, enabling accurate counting of TCR cDNA molecules. First-strand cDNA for TCR alpha and beta chains was synthesized from specific primers in the conserved constant-segment region. To control for contamination, each cDNA library was double barcoded with a SMART-Mk sample barcode plus Illumina barcodes. TruSeq adapter sequences and Illumina sample barcodes were added in two successive PCR steps. The Illumina HiSeq platform was used with custom primers to sequence TCR alpha and beta cDNA libraries. Regarding the original processing steps: MiGEC processed the raw reads to extract unique molecular identifiers, while MiXCR was used to determine the CDR3 positions. For each individual, recombination models were inferred using an EM algorithm with the repgenHMM and IGoR tools. The analysis of shared clonotypes was done with the tcR package in R, with sharing normalized by the product of cloneset sizes. To study raw recombination free of thymic and clonal selection effects, out-of-frame nonproductive sequences were analyzed. Clones were called with MiXCR by TCRdb after fastp trimmed the public reads at Q25, and only in-frame beta chains were retained. Rows with a matching CDR3 protein are joined into one entry that keeps the most common DNA and genes. TCRdb's processing, not the authors' own work, is the source of the V and J calls. The sample includes about 200,000 distinct CDR3 sequences, with about a sixth observed a single time. The ten biggest clones cover 40% of the sample.

The germline V gene encodes CDR1 MNHEY and CDR2 SVGAGI. Relative to germline, V is 5 bases shorter and J is 3 bases shorter, with 11 bases between their ends. The CDR3 goes from the cysteine to the phenylalanine over 14 residues. Only the CDR3 portion is preserved as DNA: 42 bases, with reading frame beginning at the first base. On this clonotype itself: Its cognate antigen has yet to be identified. No qualities accompany the bases; no much larger clone lies one base away.

This sample also belongs to another study, concerning T cells expressing NK-cell markers. The second study also describes: TCR beta-chain repertoires were profiled in sorted CD3+CD56+NKG2C+, CD3+CD56+NKG2C- and CD3+CD56-NKG2C+ T-cell subsets from several donors. Seven of the eight sequenced donors were HCMV-seropositive and one was HCMV-seronegative. In several experiments an anti-gammadeltaTCR antibody was added to restrict sorting to alphabetaTCR-expressing T cells. In several donors, the dominant CD3+CD56+NKG2C+ clonotypes were found to rank among the top 10 CD8+ clonotypes and to make up 1.0-7.0% of CD8+ T cells. Those dominant clonotypes were again the most abundant among CD3+CD56-NKG2C+ cells in a handful of donors, at about 25-60.1%. Whether the expanded NKG2C-expressing T cell clones were specific for HCMV antigens remained unclear. The eight sequenced donors were randomly selected healthy volunteers, three men and five women. A commercial ELISA kit detecting HCMV-specific IgG in serum was used to determine HCMV serostatus. MIGEC was used to demultiplex reads and group the reads by UMI, and MiTCR was used to assemble and quantify clonotypes. To exclude erroneous sequences, only TCR cDNA sequences supported by at least two reads were retained. The tcR package was used for downstream repertoire analysis, and clonotypes were matched between fractions using CDR3 nucleotide sequence together with V segment. VDJmatch was used to annotate antigen specificity against VDJdb, with one amino acid substitution in CDR3 permitted.

Sample: CD8+ T cells sorted from blood. Rearrangement joined TRBV6-5 to TRBJ2-4; the D gene identity is not certain. The receptor was derived from a woman between 18 and 29 years old in good health. The CDR3 protein is CASSDTSIKNIQYF. At the DNA level, the sequence is TGTGCCAGCAGTGACACGAGCATCAAAAACATTCAGTACTTC.